This T cell receptor (beta chain) was sequenced during a study of blood T cells in healthy people across ages. This CDR3 comprises 13 residues. Germline assignment: CDR1 SQVTM and CDR2 ANQGSEA. V was clipped by 5 bases and J by 3 bases; unmatched bases: 5. Findings of the study overall: Whereas aged donors had fewer naive CD4+ cells, long-lived donors had more of them and higher diversity. Age showed a roughly linear inverse relationship with TCR beta diversity per million T cells. There was no known CMV status for donors, so expanded clonotype changes were possibly confounded.

This clonotype was counted ten times or more. Its target is not known. It was with a sample-barcoded 5' primer and a J-beta primer mix that a second PCR of roughly 7 to 12 cycles was run. There were at least 3 million CDR3-containing paired-end reads obtained from each sample. Each CDR3 protein gets one entry after TCRdb re-called the 5' RACE reads with MiXCR. The table lists 650,000 to 800,000 distinct CDR3 sequences, about 42% of them singletons, with approximately 20% in the top ten. Sequenced input: blood. V gene TRBV29-1 combines with J gene TRBJ2-3; 7 bases are shared with TRBD2. The clonotype was recovered from a man aged 60 to 75 in good health. CDR3 nucleotide sequence: TGCAGCGTTACGGGACTAACAACAGATACGCAGTATTTT. Protein: CSVTGLTTDTQYF.